The text below deals with one TCR beta chain. Its antigen is not yet known. Per-base quality was not reported, and no clone a single base away is much larger than it. The sample belongs to a study of blood T cell repertoires in COVID-19 (dated by TCRdb to 2018 to 2020). A note on the overall study: Samples covering the acute and convalescent phases of COVID-19 were provided by collaborators in the United States, Italy and Spain. The material from the prospective study consisted of cDNA or gDNA derived from T cells, B-cell-depleted T cells, or PBMCs. The dataset comprised deeply sampled blood TCRbeta repertoires from subjects exposed to, actively infected with, or recovered from COVID-19. The repertoires were made available in a free public database intended to serve as a resource for research on the immune response to SARS-CoV-2. Samples came from the ongoing ImmuneRACE study (first 160 participants) plus 1,254 subjects from 6 global collaborators. Nearly every sample came with metadata listing a de-identified subject ID, COVID-19 status, age in years and sex. Where available, HLA class I and class II types were obtained from metadata supplied by the sample provider rather than from assay-based typing. Results the study describes overall, beyond this receptor: Clinical and demographic metadata were provided uncurated, with the amount varying by source and participant.

CDR1 and CDR2 were assigned from the germline V gene as SGDLS and YYNGEE. The CDR3 starts with the cysteine, ends with the phenylalanine, and has 15 residues. Here the CDR3 DNA is all that survives: 45 bases in frame from base 1. Cut back by 4 bases and 4 bases, the V and J ends lie 15 bases apart. The immunoSEQ Assay, a bias-controlled multiplex PCR, was used to amplify TCRbeta CDR3 regions from genomic DNA. The published analysis was carried out like this. Within the assay, amplification of reference gene primers was used to estimate how many nucleated cells each sample contained. To quantify the absolute abundance of each unique TCRbeta CDR3 rearrangement, sequence reads were collapsed and filtered. For each sample, productive Simpson clonality was calculated as the square root of Simpson's diversity index over productive rearrangements. TCRdb took this table from immuneACCESS and kept in-frame rearrangements with V and J called. Such tables lack part of the clones; where checked against another copy, unresolved V genes explain under half of the gap, and the rest is unexplained. V, J and clone size derive from that table, while D and trimming were established from the DNA sequence. Recorded for this sample are approximately 200,000 clones; around 84% of them occurred a single time. Approximately 10% of the sample is in the top ten clones.

One collaborating source in Seattle enrolled patients while the patients were actively infected and followed the patients over time throughout the course of disease. Collaborating institutions collected whole blood in K2EDTA tubes following their own protocols. For TCRbeta analysis, collaborator samples were shipped as frozen whole blood, as isolated PBMCs, or as DNA extracted from either sample type. The V and J genes are TRBV9 and TRBJ1-5; no confident D gene assignment can be made. Sequencing was done on a sample of peripheral blood. This sequence originates from a woman of 80 years or more with COVID-19, enrolled during active disease. The CDR3 region: CASSSTGGSNQPQHF. The nucleotides are TGTGCCAGCAGCTCCACGGGAGGTTCAAATCAGCCCCAGCATTTT. The full variable domain, completed from the reference TRBV9 and TRBJ1-5 proteins outside the CDR3, reads DSGVTQTPKHLITATGQRVTLRCSPRSGDLSVYWYQQSLDQGLQFLIQYYNGEERAKGNILERFSAQQFPDLHSELNLSSLELGDSALYFCASSSTGGSNQPQHFGDGTRLSIL.